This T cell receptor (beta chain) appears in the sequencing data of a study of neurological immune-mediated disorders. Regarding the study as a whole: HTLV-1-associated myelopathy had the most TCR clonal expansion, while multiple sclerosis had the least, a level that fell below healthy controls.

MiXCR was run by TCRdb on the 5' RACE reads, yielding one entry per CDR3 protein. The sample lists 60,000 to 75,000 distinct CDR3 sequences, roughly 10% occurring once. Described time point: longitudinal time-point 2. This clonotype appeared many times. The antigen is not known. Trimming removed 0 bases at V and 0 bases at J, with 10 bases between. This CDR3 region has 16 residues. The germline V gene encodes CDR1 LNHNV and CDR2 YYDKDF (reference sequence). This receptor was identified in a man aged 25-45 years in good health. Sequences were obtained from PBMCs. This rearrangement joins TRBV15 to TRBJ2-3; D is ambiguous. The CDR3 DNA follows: TGTGCCACCAGCAGAGAGGGCGGCTTCAGCACAGATACGCAGTATTTT. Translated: CATSREGGFSTDTQYF. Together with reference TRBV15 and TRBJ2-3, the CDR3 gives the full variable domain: DAMVIQNPRYQVTQFGKPVTLSCSQTLNHNVMYWYQQKSSQAPKLLFHYYDKDFNNEADTPDNFQSRRPNTSFCFLDIRSPGLGDTAMYLCATSREGGFSTDTQYFGPGTRLTVL.